Below, 18 T cell receptor beta chains from the same sample are listed, as sequenced in a study of cytomegalovirus exposure and HLA in healthy donors. Assay used: immunoSEQ multiplex PCR; TCRdb lists only in-frame clones, some missing. The sample includes some 140,000 clones, 82% of them seen just once. Sequencing was done on a sample of PBMCs. Receptors originate from a man aged 25-40 years in good health and CMV-seropositive.

The chain is built from TRBV5-4 and TRBJ2-1, with D hard to call. CDR1 and CDR2 (germline): SGHNT, YYREEE (reference sequence). V dropped 6 bases and J dropped 3 bases, with 7 bases sitting between them. CDR3 length: 12 residues. CDR3: CASISDYNEQFF. The CDR3 nucleotides read TGTGCCAGCATCAGTGACTACAATGAGCAGTTCTTC.

The chain recombines TRBV9 with TRBJ2-3; TRBD2 matches 11 bases. The CDR3 is 19 residues long. V was clipped by 0 bases and J by 1 base; unmatched bases: 10. The germline gives CDR1 SGDLS, CDR2 YYNGEE. The CDR3 coding sequence is TGTGCCAGCAGCGTAGGAGGACTAGCGGGCCTGGGAGGCACAGATACGCAGTATTTT. The encoded protein is CASSVGGLAGLGGTDTQYF.

About this clone itself: The same CDR3 arises from other DNA sequences in this sample as well. This chain joins TRBV4-3 and TRBJ1-2; perhaps TRBD1 as D (5 bases). Germline V gene data show CDR1 as LGHNA and CDR2 as YSLEER. The CDR3 consists of 13 residues. V dropped 1 base and J dropped 4 bases, with 7 bases sitting between them. The CDR3, as DNA: TGCGCCAGCAGCCAAGGGCAGGGCTATGGCTACACCTTC. It encodes CASSQGQGYGYTF.

The chain recombines TRBV27 with TRBJ2-7; 7 bases align to TRBD2. CDR1 and CDR2 from the germline V gene are MNHEY and SMNVEV (reference sequence). V lost 7 bases to trimming and J lost 1 base; unmatched junction nucleotides: 10. This CDR3 spans 15 amino acids. Written as DNA, the CDR3 is TGTGCCAGCAAAAATCTAGCGGCGGCTTCCTACGAGCAGTACTTC. Translating gives CASKNLAAASYEQYF.

The chain couples TRBV5-1 to TRBJ2-5; 11 bases are shared with TRBD2. The J call is doubtful: the DNA matches TRBJ2-7 better. The CDR3 consists of 15 residues. Germline V gene data show CDR1 as SGHRS and CDR2 as YFSETQ. DNA of the CDR3: TGCGCCAGCAGCTTGGCCGGGACTAGCGGATACGAGCAGTACTTC. Protein product: CASSLAGTSGYEQYF.

The table lists this clone with a count of one. The chain carries TRBV6-6 and TRBJ2-5, with D possibly being TRBD2 (6 bases). The length of the CDR3 is 13 residues. V was clipped by 6 bases and J by 7 bases, with 15 bases between them. Germline CDR1 is MNHNY and CDR2 is SVGAGI (reference sequence). CDR3 coding DNA: TGTGCCAGCAGCCTTGAACTAGCCAGGACCCAGTACTTC. This encodes CASSLELARTQYF.

The chain carries TRBV5-6 and TRBJ1-2; D not certain. The germline gives CDR1 SGHDT, CDR2 YYEEEE. Trimming cost V 1 base and J 3 bases, with 13 bases left between them. The CDR3 has 15 amino acids. The CDR3 DNA reads as TGTGCCAGCAGCTTGAAGCGAGGGTTCGACTATGGCTACACCTTC. Its protein is CASSLKRGFDYGYTF.

The J gene is TRBJ1-1, the V gene TRBV19; D possibly corresponds to TRBD1 (6 bases). The V gene lost 6 bases and the J gene lost 6 bases, with 23 bases spanning the gap. The germline V gene encodes CDR1 LNHDA and CDR2 SQIVND (reference sequence). This CDR3 has 16 amino acids. CDR3 in DNA: TGTGCCAGTAGCCCATATGGGGGGGCGGCGAGCTCTGAAGCTTTCTTT. Translating it yields CASSPYGGAASSEAFF.

V usage is TRBV7-3 and J usage is TRBJ2-2; 10 bases are shared with TRBD1. Trimming took 5 bases from V and 5 from J; bases not matched to a gene: 5. Germline CDR1 SGHTA, CDR2 FQGTGA. The CDR3 runs to 15 residues. The CDR3 nucleotides read TGTGCCAGCAGCCCCCAGGGACAGGGGACCGGGGAGCTGTTTTTT. Amino acids: CASSPQGQGTGELFF. Supplemented by reference TRBV7-3 and TRBJ2-2, the full variable domain reads GAGVSQTPSNKVTEKGKYVELRCDPISGHTALYWYRQSLGQGPEFLIYFQGTGAADDSGLPNDRFFAVRPEGSVSTLKIQRTERGDSAVYLCASSPQGQGTGELFFGEGSRLTVL.

The rearrangement uses TRBV19 and TRBJ1-2, with D hard to call. Per the germline V gene, CDR1 is LNHDA and CDR2 is SQIVND (reference sequence). V gave up 6 bases and J gave up 4 bases, with 12 bases separating them. This CDR3 has 13 amino acids. CDR3: CASRSGGSYGYTF. The DNA for the CDR3 is TGTGCCAGTAGATCAGGAGGCAGCTATGGCTACACCTTC.

The rearrangement links TRBV7-2 to TRBJ2-1; perhaps TRBD2 as D (6 bases). This CDR3 has 16 amino acids. The germline gives CDR1 SGHTA, CDR2 FQGNSA. Between the trimmed V and J ends, which lost 3 bases and 0 bases, there was a span of 12 bases. DNA of the CDR3: TGTGCCAGCAGCTTTACTCCCGGGAGCTCCTACAATGAGCAGTTCTTC. Protein sequence: CASSFTPGSSYNEQFF.

The chain employs TRBV7-2 and TRBJ2-1; TRBD2 is a possible D gene (7 bases). Trimming took off 7 bases at V and 0 bases at J, with 22 bases between the two ends. This CDR3 spans 18 amino acids. CDR1 and CDR2 (germline): SGHTA, FQGNSA. Written as DNA, the CDR3 is TGTGCCAGCACAGCTTACGGGGGGCGGGATTTCTCCTACAATGAGCAGTTCTTC. Translating it yields CASTAYGGRDFSYNEQFF.

The chain combines TRBV7-3 with TRBJ1-1, with 9 bases fitting TRBD1. Germline V gene lookup returns CDR1 SGHTA and CDR2 FQGTGA. V lost 5 bases to trimming and J lost 1 base; unmatched junction nucleotides: 2. This CDR3 spans 14 amino acids. This CDR3 reads CASSPDRGNTEAFF. CDR3 bases: TGTGCCAGCAGCCCGGACAGGGGGAACACTGAAGCTTTCTTT.

The rearrangement uses TRBV7-6 and TRBJ1-4, with a possible D match to TRBD1 (6 bases). Deletions cut 2 bases from V and 7 bases from J, with 17 bases between. The germline V gene encodes CDR1 SGHVS and CDR2 FNYEAQ. The CDR3 sequence is 16 residues long. CDR3 sequence reads: CASSLIQQGHAEKLFF. The CDR3 DNA sequence: TGTGCCAGCAGCTTAATCCAACAGGGACACGCTGAAAAACTGTTTTTT. Supplemented by reference TRBV7-6 and TRBJ1-4, the full variable domain reads GAGVSQSPRYKVTKRGQDVALRCDPISGHVSLYWYRQALGQGPEFLTYFNYEAQQDKSGLPNDRFSAERPEGSISTLTIQRTEQRDSAMYRCASSLIQQGHAEKLFFGSGTQLSVL.

This sequence joins TRBV9 and TRBJ2-6; possible D gene TRBD2, 5 bases. Germline lookup yields CDR1 SGDLS and CDR2 YYNGEE. V was pared by 4 bases and J by 2 bases, with 19 bases between. The CDR3 length is 18 residues. CDR3 in amino acids: CASSSIGVGAAGANVLTF. CDR3 nucleotides: TGTGCCAGCAGCTCTATCGGGGTTGGTGCTGCTGGGGCCAACGTCCTGACTTTC. The entire variable domain, with the rest obtained from reference TRBV9 and TRBJ2-6, is as follows: DSGVTQTPKHLITATGQRVTLRCSPRSGDLSVYWYQQSLDQGLQFLIQYYNGEERAKGNILERFSAQQFPDLHSELNLSSLELGDSALYFCASSSIGVGAAGANVLTFGAGSRLTVL.

The V gene is TRBV7-2, the J gene TRBJ2-7, with TRBD1 as a possible D gene (6 bases). There are 13 residues in the CDR3. In germline, CDR1 is SGHTA, CDR2 FQGNSA. The ends were cut back, 5 bases at V and 6 bases at J, with 14 bases in the middle. In nucleotides, the CDR3 is TGTGCCAGCAGCCCGGACAGCCGGTTCGAGCAGTACTTC. Amino acid sequence: CASSPDSRFEQYF. Full variable domain (missing parts from reference TRBV7-2 and TRBJ2-7): GAGVSQSPSNKVTEKGKDVELRCDPISGHTALYWYRQSLGQGLEFLIYFQGNSAPDKSGLPSDRFSAERTGGSVSTLTIQRTQQEDSAVYLCASSPDSRFEQYFGPGTRLTVT.

This clone was counted a single time. The chain carries TRBV6-5 and TRBJ2-1; perhaps TRBD2 as D (5 bases). V shed 7 bases and J shed 6 bases, with 13 bases lying between them. In germline, CDR1 is MNHEY, CDR2 SVGAGI. This CDR3 comprises 13 residues. The CDR3 protein is CASTREGANEQFF. The CDR3, as DNA: TGTGCCAGCACGCGCGAGGGTGCCAATGAGCAGTTCTTC.

The chain joins TRBV6-5 to TRBJ2-1; weak D call: TRBD1 (6 bases). This CDR3 spans 14 amino acids. The germline V and J ends were trimmed by 6 bases and 4 bases, with 13 bases remaining between them. Germline V gives CDR1 MNHEY, CDR2 SVGAGI. The CDR3 bases are TGTGCCAGCAGCGAGACCACAGGGTACAATGAGCAGTTCTTC. Translation: CASSETTGYNEQFF.